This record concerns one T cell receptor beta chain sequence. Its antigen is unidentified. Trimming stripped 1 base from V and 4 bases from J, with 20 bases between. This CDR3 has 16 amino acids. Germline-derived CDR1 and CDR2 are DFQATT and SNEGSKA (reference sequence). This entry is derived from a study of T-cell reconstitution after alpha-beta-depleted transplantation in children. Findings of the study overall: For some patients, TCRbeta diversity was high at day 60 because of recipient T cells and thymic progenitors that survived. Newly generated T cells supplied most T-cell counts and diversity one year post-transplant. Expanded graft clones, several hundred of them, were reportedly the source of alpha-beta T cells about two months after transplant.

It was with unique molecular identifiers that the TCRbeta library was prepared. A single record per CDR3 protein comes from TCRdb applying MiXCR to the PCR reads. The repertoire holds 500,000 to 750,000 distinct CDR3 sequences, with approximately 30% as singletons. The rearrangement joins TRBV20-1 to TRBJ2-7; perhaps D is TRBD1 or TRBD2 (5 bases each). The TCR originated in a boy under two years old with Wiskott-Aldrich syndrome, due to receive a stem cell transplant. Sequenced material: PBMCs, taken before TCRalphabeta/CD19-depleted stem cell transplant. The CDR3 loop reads CSARGAQQGALYEQYF. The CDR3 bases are TGCAGTGCTAGAGGAGCCCAGCAGGGAGCCCTTTACGAGCAGTACTTC.